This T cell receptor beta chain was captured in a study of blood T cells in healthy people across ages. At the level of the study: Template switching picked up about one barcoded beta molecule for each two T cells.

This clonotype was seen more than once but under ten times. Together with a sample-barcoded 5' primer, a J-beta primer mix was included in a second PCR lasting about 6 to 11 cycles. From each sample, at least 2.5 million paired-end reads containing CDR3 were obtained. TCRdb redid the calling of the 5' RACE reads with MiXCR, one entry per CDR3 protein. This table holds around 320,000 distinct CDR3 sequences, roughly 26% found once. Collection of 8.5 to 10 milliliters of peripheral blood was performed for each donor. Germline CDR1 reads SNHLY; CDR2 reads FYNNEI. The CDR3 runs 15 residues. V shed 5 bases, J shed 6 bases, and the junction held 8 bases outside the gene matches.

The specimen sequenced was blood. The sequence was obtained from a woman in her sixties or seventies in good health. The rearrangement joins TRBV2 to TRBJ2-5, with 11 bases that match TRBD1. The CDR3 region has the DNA TGTGCCAGCAGTAACGGACAGGGGGCGTCGCAGACCCAGTACTTC. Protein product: CASSNGQGASQTQYF. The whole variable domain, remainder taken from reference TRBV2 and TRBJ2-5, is EPEVTQTPSHQVTQMGQEVILRCVPISNHLYFYWYRQILGQKVEFLVSFYNNEISEKSEIFDDQFSVERPDGSNFTLKIRSTKLEDSAMYFCASSNGQGASQTQYFGPGTRLLVL.